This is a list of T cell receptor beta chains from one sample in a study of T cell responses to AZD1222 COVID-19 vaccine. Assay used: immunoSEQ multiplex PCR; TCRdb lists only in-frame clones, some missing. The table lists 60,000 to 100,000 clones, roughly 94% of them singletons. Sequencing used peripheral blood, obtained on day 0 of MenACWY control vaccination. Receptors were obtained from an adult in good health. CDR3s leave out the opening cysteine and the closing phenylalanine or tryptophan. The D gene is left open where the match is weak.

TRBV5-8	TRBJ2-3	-	ASSLVGGPDTQY
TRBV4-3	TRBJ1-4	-	ASSQDPRGTNEKLF
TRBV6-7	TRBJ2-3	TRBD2	ASSYSSCRLAGLCVSDTQY
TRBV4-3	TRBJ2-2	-	ASSQDLVGAGELF
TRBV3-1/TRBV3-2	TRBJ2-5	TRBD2	ASSPGGARGETQY
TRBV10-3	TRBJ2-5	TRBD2	AISESRLAGGFGETQY
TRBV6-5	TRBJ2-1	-	ASSYSGERNEQF
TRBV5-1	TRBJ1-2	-	ASSLEWQAEGYT
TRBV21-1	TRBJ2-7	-	ASSKEGVEQY
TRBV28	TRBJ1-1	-	ASSPQTENTEAF
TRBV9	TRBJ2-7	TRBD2	ASSLTSGRNEQY
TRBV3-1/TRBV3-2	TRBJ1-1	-	ASSQTDLNTEAF
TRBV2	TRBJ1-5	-	ASTPDLGNQPQH
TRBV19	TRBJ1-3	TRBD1	ASLKQGRGNTIY
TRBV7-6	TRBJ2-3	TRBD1	ASPRGGGQGKADTQY
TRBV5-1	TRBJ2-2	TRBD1	ASSDQGASADTGELF
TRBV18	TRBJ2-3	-	ASSPEADTQY
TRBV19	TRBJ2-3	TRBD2	ASSIDPARGGPDTQY
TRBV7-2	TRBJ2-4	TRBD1	ASSSNGQGDIQY
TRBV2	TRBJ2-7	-	ASSPAGAYYEQY
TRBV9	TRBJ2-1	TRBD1	ASSDPGQGYNEQF
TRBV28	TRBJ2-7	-	ASHTLAYEQY
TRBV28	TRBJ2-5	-	ASSVPPKGETQY
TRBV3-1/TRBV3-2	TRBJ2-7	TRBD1	ASSQGGQGFEQY
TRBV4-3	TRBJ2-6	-	ASSQELASGANVLT
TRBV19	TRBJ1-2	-	ASSIGGGGLPPPLT
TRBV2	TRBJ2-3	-	ASSEFRATLSSTDTQY
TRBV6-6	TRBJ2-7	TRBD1	ASRGTGSYEQY
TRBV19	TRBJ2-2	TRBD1	ASSVQGAGAGELF
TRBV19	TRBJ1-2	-	ASNTGGDGYT
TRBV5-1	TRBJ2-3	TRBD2	ASSFTTSGRRTDTQY
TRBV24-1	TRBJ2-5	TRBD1	ATRQGETQY
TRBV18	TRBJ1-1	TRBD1	ASSPLRDRGLITEAF
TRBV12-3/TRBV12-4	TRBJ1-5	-	ASSGQFQPQH
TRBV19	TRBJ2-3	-	ASSNRETTGADTQY
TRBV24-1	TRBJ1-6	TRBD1	ATRDRGENSPLH
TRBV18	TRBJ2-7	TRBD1	ASSLGQGVNYEQY
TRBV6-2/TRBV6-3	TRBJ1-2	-	ASSYQEYGYT
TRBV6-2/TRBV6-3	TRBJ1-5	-	ASSIQGFNQPQH
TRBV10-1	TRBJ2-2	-	AVGGRSTGELF